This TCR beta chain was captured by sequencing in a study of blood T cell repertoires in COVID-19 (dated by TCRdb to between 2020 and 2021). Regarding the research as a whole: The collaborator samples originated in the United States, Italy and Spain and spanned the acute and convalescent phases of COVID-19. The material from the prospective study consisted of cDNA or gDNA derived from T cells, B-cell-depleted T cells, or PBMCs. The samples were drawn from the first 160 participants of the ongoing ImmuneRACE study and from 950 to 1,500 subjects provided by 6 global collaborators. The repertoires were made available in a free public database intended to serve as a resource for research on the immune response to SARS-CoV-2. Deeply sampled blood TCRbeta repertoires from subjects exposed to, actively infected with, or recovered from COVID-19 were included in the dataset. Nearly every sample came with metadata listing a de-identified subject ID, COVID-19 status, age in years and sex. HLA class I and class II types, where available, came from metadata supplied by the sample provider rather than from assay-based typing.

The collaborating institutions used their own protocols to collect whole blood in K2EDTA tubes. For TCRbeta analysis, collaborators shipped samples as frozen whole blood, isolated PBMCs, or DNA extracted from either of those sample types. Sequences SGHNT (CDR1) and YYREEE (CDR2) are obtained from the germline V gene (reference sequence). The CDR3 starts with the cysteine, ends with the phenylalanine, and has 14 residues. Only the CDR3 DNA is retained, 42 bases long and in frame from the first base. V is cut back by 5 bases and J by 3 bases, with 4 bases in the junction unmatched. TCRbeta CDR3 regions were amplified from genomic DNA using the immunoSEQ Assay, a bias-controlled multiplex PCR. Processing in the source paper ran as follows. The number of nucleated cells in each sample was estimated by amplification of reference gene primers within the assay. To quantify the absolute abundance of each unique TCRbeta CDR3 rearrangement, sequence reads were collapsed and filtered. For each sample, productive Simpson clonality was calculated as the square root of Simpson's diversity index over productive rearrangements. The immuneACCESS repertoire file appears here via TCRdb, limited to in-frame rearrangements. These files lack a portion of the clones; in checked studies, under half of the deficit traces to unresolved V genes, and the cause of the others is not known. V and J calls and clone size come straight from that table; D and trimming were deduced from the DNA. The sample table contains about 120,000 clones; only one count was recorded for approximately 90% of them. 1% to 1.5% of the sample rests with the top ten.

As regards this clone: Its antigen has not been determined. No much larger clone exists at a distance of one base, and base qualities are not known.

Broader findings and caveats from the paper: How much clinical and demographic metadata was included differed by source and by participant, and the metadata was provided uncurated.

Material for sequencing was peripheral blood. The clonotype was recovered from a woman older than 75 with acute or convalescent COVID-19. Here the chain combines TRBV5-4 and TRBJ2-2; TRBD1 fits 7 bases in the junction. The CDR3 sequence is CASRQDRYTGELFF. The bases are TGTGCCAGCAGACAGGACAGGTACACCGGGGAGCTGTTTTTT.